This record concerns one T cell receptor beta chain sequence. What it binds is not known. The CDR3 has 12 amino acids. In germline, CDR1 is SGHNT, CDR2 YYREEE (reference sequence). V was shortened by 5 bases and J by 6 bases, with 9 bases between the two germline ends. It was about 210 ng DNA, approximately 30,000 T cell genomes, that sorted-subset replicate PCRs used. Sequencing used immunoSEQ multiplex PCR; TCRdb keeps in-frame clones, though not all of them. The sample shows roughly 2.2 million clones, just over 90% of them seen only once. This specimen belongs to a study of shared clonotypes between healthy human individuals. At the level of the study: Samples came from two female and a few male donors aged 18 to 49. Study observations and caveats: Only a few donors were included, so the genetic and exposure-history diversity represented was limited. It was the non-shared clonotypes that had lower generation probabilities than clonotypes shared by all four donors.

The rearrangement joins TRBV5-4 to TRBJ2-1; D gene uncertain. The sample was naive CD4+ T cells from PBMCs. Subset defined: CD45RA+ positively selected. The origin of this receptor is a man younger than 35 in good health. Some clones in this sample may be carry-over from other donors' samples. CDR3 in amino acids: CASSLTRNEQFF. The CDR3 nucleotides are TGTGCCAGCAGTCTAACCCGCAATGAGCAGTTCTTC. Variable domain in full (rest from reference TRBV5-4 and TRBJ2-1): ETGVTQSPTHLIKTRGQQVTLRCSSQSGHNTVSWYQQALGQGPQFIFQYYREEENGRGNFPPRFSGLQFPNYSSELNVNALELDDSALYLCASSLTRNEQFFGPGTRLTVL.